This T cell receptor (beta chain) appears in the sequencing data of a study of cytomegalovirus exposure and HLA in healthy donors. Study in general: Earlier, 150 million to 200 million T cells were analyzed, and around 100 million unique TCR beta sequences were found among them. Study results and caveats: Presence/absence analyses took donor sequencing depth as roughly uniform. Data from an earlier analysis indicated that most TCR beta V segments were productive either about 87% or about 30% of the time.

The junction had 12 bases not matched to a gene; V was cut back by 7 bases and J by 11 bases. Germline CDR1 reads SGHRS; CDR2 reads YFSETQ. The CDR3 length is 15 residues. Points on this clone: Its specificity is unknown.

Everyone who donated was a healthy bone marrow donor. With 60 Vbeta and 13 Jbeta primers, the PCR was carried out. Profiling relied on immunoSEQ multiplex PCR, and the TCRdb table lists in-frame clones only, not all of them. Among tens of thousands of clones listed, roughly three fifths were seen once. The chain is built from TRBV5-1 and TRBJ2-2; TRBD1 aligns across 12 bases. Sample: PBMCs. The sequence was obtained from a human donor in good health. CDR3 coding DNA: TGCGCCAGCCGAGGAAAGGGACAGGGGGCGCGTGAGCTGTTTTTT. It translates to CASRGKGQGARELFF.